This TCR beta chain was sequenced in a study of tumor-infiltrating lymphocytes in localized non-small cell lung cancer. Study-wide results and caveats: No T-cell fraction difference was seen between IM1 and IM2 tumors.

The CDR3 covers 14 residues. Germline-derived CDR1 and CDR2 are KGHSH and LQKENI. Trimming left V 3 bases short and J 1 base short, with 6 bases between. Assay used: immunoSEQ multiplex PCR; TCRdb lists only in-frame clones, some missing. The table includes over 9,500 clones, 66% detected once. Worth noting for this clone: Its antigen is not identified.

The sample consisted of lung tumor tissue. V and J are TRBV18 and TRBJ2-2; no definite D call. This sequence was found in a human donor with non-small cell lung cancer. CDR3 bases: TGTGCCAGCTCACCTCTTCAGAACACCGGGGAGCTGTTTTTT. Protein product: CASSPLQNTGELFF.